The 26 T cell receptor beta chains reported below all come from one sample, sequenced in a study of tumor-infiltrating lymphocytes in primary liver carcinoma. A primer in the constant region served to generate TCR beta cDNA from around 500 ng of total RNA. ARM-PCR was slightly modified, and three nested multiplex PCR rounds with it gave rise to the TCR beta libraries. PCR rounds one and two used TRBV1-TRBV30 forward primers with a C-beta reverse primer for around 9 cycles each. MiXCR was run by TCRdb on the multiplex PCR reads, yielding one entry per CDR3 protein. The sample gives 300,000 to 350,000 distinct CDR3 sequences, less than 70% of which show up once; about 6.5% is in the top ten. For blood RNA, unsorted whole blood served as the source, and germline DNA was extracted too. The sample taken for sequencing was peripheral blood. The receptors here all came from a man aged 35 to 55 with primary liver carcinoma and hepatitis B virus infection.

This clonotype has just a few counts. The J gene is TRBJ2-1, the V gene TRBV7-9, with D unresolved. Trimming removed 4 bases from V and 10 bases from J, with 14 bases in between. The CDR3 runs 13 residues. Germline V gene lookup returns CDR1 SEHNR and CDR2 FQNEAQ (reference sequence). This chain's CDR3 is CASSSGPNSEQFF. The CDR3 DNA reads TGTGCCAGCAGCTCGGGCCCGAATTCGGAGCAGTTCTTC.

This rearrangement joins TRBV4-1 to TRBJ2-1; D is undetermined. Trimming cost V 0 bases and J 4 bases, with 16 bases left between them. Germline lookup yields CDR1 MGHRA and CDR2 YSYEKL. The CDR3 spans 17 residues. The CDR3 region is CASSQESSGFTYNEQFF. The CDR3 region has the DNA TGCGCCAGCAGCCAAGAAAGTTCGGGTTTTACATACAATGAGCAGTTCTTC.

There are many counts of this clonotype. The chain is built from TRBV5-4 and TRBJ2-5; D not resolved. Germline CDR1 SGHNT, CDR2 YYREEE (reference sequence). V was shortened by 4 bases and J by 1 base, with 8 bases between the two germline ends. There are 13 residues in the CDR3. DNA of the CDR3: TGTGCCAGCAGCCTCGTGCCCCAAGAGACCCAGTACTTC. It yields the protein CASSLVPQETQYF.

Worth noting for this clonotype: Its ends do not fully match the called genes, so a read error is possible. The chain links TRBV11-2 to TRBJ2-5, with 11 positions matching TRBD1. Per germline, CDR1 SGHAT and CDR2 FQNNGV. The CDR3 extends over 16 amino acids. The CDR3 protein is CASSLEDRGQQETKYF. CDR3 bases: TGTGCCAGCAGCTTAGAGGACAGGGGGCAACAAGAGACCAAGTACTTC.

Many counts were recorded for this clonotype. The rearrangement joins TRBV12-3 or TRBV12-4 to TRBJ2-2, with D perhaps matching TRBD2 (5 bases). There are 13 residues in the CDR3. V lost 5 bases, J lost 5 bases, and 9 bases lay in between. Here the CDR3 DNA reads TGTGCCAGCAGTGAGAGGGAAACCGGGGAGCTGTTTTTT. This encodes CASSERETGELFF.

A remark on this clonotype: This may stem from a read error, because a much larger clone lies one nucleotide away. The chain carries TRBV6-2 or TRBV6-3 and TRBJ2-7; 7 nucleotides line up with TRBD1. Germline loops: CDR1 MNHEY, CDR2 SVGEGT. The CDR3 spans 14 residues. The CDR3 reads CASSYRDREYDQYF. Here the CDR3 DNA reads TGTGCCAGCAGTTACCGGGACAGAGAGTACGATCAGTACTTC.

This clonotype was counted once. Germline is not matched at one junction end, which may reflect a read error. The V gene is TRBV5-5, the J gene TRBJ2-5, with 8 nucleotides matching TRBD1. Germline values: CDR1 SGHKS, CDR2 YYEKEE (reference sequence). The CDR3 length is 13 residues. The CDR3 DNA sequence: TGTGCCAGCAGCGCGGACAGGGCAGAGACCCAGTGCTTC. The encoded protein is CASSADRAETQCF.

The V call is TRBV11-2, the J call TRBJ2-7, with 8 bases aligning to TRBD2. The CDR3 length is 14 residues. Germline V gene sequence: CDR1 SGHAT, CDR2 FQNNGV. CDR3 in DNA: TGTATCAGCAGCTCCGCGGGAGGCCCCTACGAGCAGTACTTC. It encodes CISSSAGGPYEQYF.

The chain joins TRBV12-3 or TRBV12-4 to TRBJ2-5, with 8 bases that match TRBD2. The CDR3 is made up of 16 amino acids. J lost 4 bases, V lost 5 bases, and 12 bases had no gene match. The CDR3 spells CASSPGGGRAGETQYF. The CDR3 DNA is TGTGCCAGCAGTCCGGGCGGGGGGCGAGCGGGAGAGACCCAGTACTTC.

This chain links TRBV11-3 with TRBJ2-1; D is perhaps TRBD2 (5 bases). CDR3 size: 14 residues. V lost 3 bases and J 6 bases, leaving 12 bases between the germline ends. The germline CDR1 and CDR2 sequences are SGHNT and YENEEA. The CDR3 sequence: CASSLISECNEQFF. The CDR3, as DNA: TGTGCCAGCAGCTTGATTAGCGAATGCAATGAGCAGTTCTTC.

This clonotype has just one count. Given a much more abundant clone one base away, this may be a read error. The chain couples TRBV4-3 to TRBJ2-7; D uncertain. The CDR3 is 13 residues long. Per germline, CDR1 LGHNA and CDR2 YSLEER. The CDR3 loop reads CANSQDGLNEQYF. The DNA for the CDR3 is TGCGCCAACAGCCAAGATGGGCTTAACGAGCAGTACTTC.

This chain joins TRBV11-1 and TRBJ2-7, with TRBD2 matching over 8 bases. The V segment lost 7 bases and the J segment 2 bases; nucleotides outside the gene matches: 7. Germline assignment: CDR1 SGHAT and CDR2 FQDESV (reference sequence). The CDR3 has 14 residues. The CDR3: CASTSGRGAYEQYF. The DNA for the CDR3 is TGTGCCAGCACCTCCGGGAGGGGGGCCTACGAGCAGTACTTC. Combining the CDR3 with reference TRBV11-1 and TRBJ2-7 gives the whole variable domain EAEVAQSPRYKITEKSQAVAFWCDPISGHATLYWYRQILGQGPELLVQFQDESVVDDSQLPKDRFSAERLKGVDSTLKIQPAELGDSAMYLCASTSGRGAYEQYFGPGTRLTVT.

The chain is built from TRBV2 and TRBJ2-1, with 7 nucleotides matching TRBD2. V lost 2 bases to trimming and J lost 4 bases; unmatched junction nucleotides: 5. Per the germline V gene, CDR1 is SNHLY and CDR2 is FYNNEI. The CDR3 is made up of 15 amino acids. The CDR3 DNA reads as TGTGCCAGCAGTGAAAGGGCTAGCGGTTACAATGAGCAGTTCTTC. This sequence encodes CASSERASGYNEQFF.

On this clonotype: A much larger clone differs by one base, so this may be a read error. This sequence joins TRBV29-1 and TRBJ2-1, with D perhaps matching TRBD1 (5 bases). Germline CDR1 is SQVTM and CDR2 is ANQGSEA. The CDR3 totals 12 residues. CDR3 coding DNA: TGCAGCGTTGTTTGGAAGGACAATGAGCGGTTCTTC. Protein product: CSVVWKDNERFF.

This clonotype has just one count. This may stem from a read error, because a much larger clone lies one nucleotide away. The chain has TRBV4-3 and TRBJ2-2; 7 nucleotides match TRBD2. Germline V CDR1 and CDR2: LGHNA, YSLEER. CDR3 size: 15 residues. Here the CDR3 reads CASSQESGTAGKLFF. The DNA for the CDR3 is TGCGCCAGCAGCCAGGAAAGCGGGACGGCCGGGAAGCTGTTTTTT.

This clonotype came up many times. The gene calls are TRBV6-5 and TRBJ2-7, with 9 bases that match TRBD1. V was pared by 6 bases and J by 2 bases, with 5 bases of the junction left unmatched. The CDR3 runs to 14 residues. The germline V gene encodes CDR1 MNHEY and CDR2 SVGAGI. DNA of the CDR3: TGTGCCAGCAGGGGTACAGGGGGCACCTACGAGCAGTACTTC. This translates into CASRGTGGTYEQYF.

A remark on this clonotype: Germline and junction disagree at one end, which may indicate a read error. CDR3 protein: CASNQDTFRGDGSSGRAYEQYF. The CDR3 nucleotides read TGCGCCAGCAACCAAGATACCTTTCGGGGGGATGGGTCTAGCGGGAGGGCGTACGAGCAGTACTTC. The chain couples TRBV4-3 to TRBJ2-7, with TRBD2 matching 12 bases. The CDR3 totals 22 residues. Germline-derived CDR1 and CDR2 are LGHNA and YSLEER.

Of note for this clonotype: This may arise from a read error, as a much more abundant clone is one base away. This rearrangement joins TRBV28 to TRBJ2-1, with D hard to call. Looked up from germline, CDR1 is MDHEN and CDR2 is SYDVKM. V shed 2 bases and J shed 2 bases, with 16 bases lying between them. The CDR3 contains 17 residues. CDR3 residues: CASSLHPTITTYNEQFF. DNA of the CDR3: TGTGCCAGCAGTTTACACCCAACCATCACCACCTACAATGAGCAGTTCTTC.

A word on this clonotype: Possible read error: a much larger clone is one base away. The chain links TRBV29-1 to TRBJ2-3, with D unclear. This CDR3 is 15 amino acids long. Deletions cut 1 base from V and 8 bases from J, with 19 bases between. Per germline, CDR1 SQVTM and CDR2 ANQGSEA. CDR3 DNA: TGCAGCGTTGAAGGCAGCCCACATGAAGCAGGTACGCAGTATTTT. Translating gives CSVEGSPHEAGTQYF.

About this clonotype itself: At one boundary the junction diverges from the germline segment, which might be a read error. V and J are TRBV11-2 and TRBJ2-3; maybe TRBD1 (6 bases). Germline lookup yields CDR1 SGHAT and CDR2 FQNNGV. The CDR3 runs 14 residues. The CDR3 protein is CASSLGTVTDTQCF. The CDR3 nucleotides read TGTGCCAGCAGCTTAGGGACAGTAACAGATACGCAGTGTTTT.

The rearrangement links TRBV28 to TRBJ2-3, with D unclear. There are 12 residues in the CDR3. Deletions cut 2 bases from V and 9 bases from J, with 9 bases between. Germline CDR1 reads MDHEN; CDR2 reads SYDVKM. Written as DNA, the CDR3 is TGTGCCAGCAGTTTAGCCCCCGGAACGCAGTATTTT. Amino acids: CASSLAPGTQYF.

The V gene is TRBV28, the J gene TRBJ2-7; the D gene is possibly TRBD1 (6 bases). The CDR3 spans 12 residues. The germline CDR1 and CDR2 sequences are MDHEN and SYDVKM. The CDR3 protein is CASSRDTEFRSV. The CDR3, as DNA: TGTGCCAGCAGCAGGGACACCGAATTCCGATCAGTC.

The V call is TRBV7-2, the J call TRBJ1-1, with a weak D call TRBD1 (5 bases). The V gene lost 5 bases and the J gene lost 1 base, with 8 bases spanning the gap. Germline-derived CDR1 and CDR2 are SGHTA and FQGNSA. This CDR3 has 13 residues. In DNA form, the CDR3 reads TGTGCCAGCAGCAGAGGACAGAACACTGAAGCTTTCTTT. Its translation is CASSRGQNTEAFF.

This clonotype was picked up one time. Its ends do not fully match the called genes, so a read error is possible. This chain links TRBV5-5 with TRBJ2-2; weak D call: TRBD2 (5 bases). Germline assignment: CDR1 SGHKS and CDR2 YYEKEE (reference sequence). The CDR3 has 16 residues. The CDR3 protein is CASSLEVSSKAGELLF. As DNA, the CDR3 is TGTGCCAGCAGCTTAGAGGTTTCTAGCAAGGCCGGGGAGCTGCTTTTT.

This clonotype was seen repeatedly, ten times or more. This chain joins TRBV20-1 and TRBJ2-7, with 13 positions matching TRBD2. V trimming: 6 bases; J trimming: 0 bases; junction bases outside the gene matches: 14. The CDR3 extends over 18 amino acids. In germline, CDR1 is DFQATT, CDR2 SNEGSKA (reference sequence). The CDR3 region is CSANGPGLAGPYSYEQYF. The CDR3 bases are TGCAGTGCCAACGGACCGGGACTAGCGGGACCATACTCCTACGAGCAGTACTTC.

This rearrangement joins TRBV11-2 to TRBJ2-3, with D tentatively TRBD2 (6 bases). The CDR3 has 17 amino acids. V was shortened by 6 bases and J by 2 bases, with 21 bases between the two germline ends. Germline V CDR1 and CDR2: SGHAT, FQNNGV. CDR3 nucleotide sequence: TGTGCCAGCAGTCTTACCCCTAGCGCGAGTAACACAGATACGCAGTATTTT. Its translation: CASSLTPSASNTDTQYF.